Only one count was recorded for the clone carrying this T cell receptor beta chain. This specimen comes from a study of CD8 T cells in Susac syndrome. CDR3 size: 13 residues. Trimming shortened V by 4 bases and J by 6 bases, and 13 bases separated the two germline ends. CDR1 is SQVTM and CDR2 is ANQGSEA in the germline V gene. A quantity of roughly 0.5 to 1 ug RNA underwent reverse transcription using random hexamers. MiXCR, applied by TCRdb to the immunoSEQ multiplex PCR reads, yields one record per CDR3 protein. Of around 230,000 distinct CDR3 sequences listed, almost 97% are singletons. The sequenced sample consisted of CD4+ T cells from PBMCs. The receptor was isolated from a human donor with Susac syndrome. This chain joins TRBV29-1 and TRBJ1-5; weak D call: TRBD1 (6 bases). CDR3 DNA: TGCAGCGTTGCCTTCGGGGGCGGTCAGCCCCAGCATTTT. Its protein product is CSVAFGGGQPQHF.